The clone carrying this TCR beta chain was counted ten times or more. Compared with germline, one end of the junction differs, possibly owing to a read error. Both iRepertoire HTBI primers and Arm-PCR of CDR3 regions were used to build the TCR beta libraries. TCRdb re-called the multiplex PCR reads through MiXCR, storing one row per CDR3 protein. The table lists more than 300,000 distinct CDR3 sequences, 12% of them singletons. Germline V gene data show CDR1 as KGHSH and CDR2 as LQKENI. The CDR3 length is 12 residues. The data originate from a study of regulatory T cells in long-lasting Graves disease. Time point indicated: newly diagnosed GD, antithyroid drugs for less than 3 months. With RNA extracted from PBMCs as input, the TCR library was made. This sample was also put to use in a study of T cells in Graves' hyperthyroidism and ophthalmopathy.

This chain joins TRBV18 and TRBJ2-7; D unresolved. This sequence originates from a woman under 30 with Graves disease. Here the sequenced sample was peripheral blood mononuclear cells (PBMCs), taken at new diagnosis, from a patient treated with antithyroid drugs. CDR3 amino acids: CASSARSYEQYF. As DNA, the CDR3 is TGTGCCAGCTCAGCCCGATCCTATGAGCAGTACTTC.